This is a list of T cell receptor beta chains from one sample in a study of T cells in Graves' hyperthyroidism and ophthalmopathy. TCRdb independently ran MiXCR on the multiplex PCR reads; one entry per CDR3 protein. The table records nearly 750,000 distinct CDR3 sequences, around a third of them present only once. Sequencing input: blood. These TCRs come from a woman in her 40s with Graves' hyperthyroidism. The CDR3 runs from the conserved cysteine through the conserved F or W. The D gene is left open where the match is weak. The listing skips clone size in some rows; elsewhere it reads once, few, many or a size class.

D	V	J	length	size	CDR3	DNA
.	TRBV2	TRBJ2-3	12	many	CASSVSTDTQYF	TGTGCCAGCAGTGTTAGCACAGATACGCAGTATTTT
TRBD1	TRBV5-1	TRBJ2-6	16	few	CASSYVDRAGANVLTF	TGTGCCAGCAGTTACGTGGACAGGGCTGGGGCCAACGTCCTGACTTTC
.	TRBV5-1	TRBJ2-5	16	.	CASSLDGIDGGETQYF	TGCGCCAGCAGCTTGGATGGCATAGACGGGGGAGAGACCCAGTACTTC
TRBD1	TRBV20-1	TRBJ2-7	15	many	CSARTGPTDAYEQYF	TGCAGTGCTCGGACAGGGCCGACAGACGCGTACGAGCAGTACTTC
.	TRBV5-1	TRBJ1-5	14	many	CASSFGADAQPQHF	TGCGCCAGCAGCTTTGGGGCGGACGCTCAGCCCCAGCATTTT
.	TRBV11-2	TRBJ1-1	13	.	CASSPDRGPEAFF	TGTGCCAGCAGTCCCGACCGCGGTCCTGAAGCTTTCTTT
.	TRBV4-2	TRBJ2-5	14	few	CASSQNGGQETQYF	TGTGCCAGCAGCCAAAATGGGGGACAAGAGACCCAGTACTTC
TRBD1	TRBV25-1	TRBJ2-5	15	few	CASSGLDRVQETQYF	TGTGCCAGCAGTGGACTGGACAGGGTCCAAGAGACCCAGTACTTC
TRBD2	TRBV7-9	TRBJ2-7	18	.	CASSPPRVAGTSSYEQYF	TGTGCCAGCAGCCCGCCGAGGGTAGCGGGGACCAGCTCCTACGAGCAGTACTTC
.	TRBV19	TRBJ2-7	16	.	CASSPWWGGNFDEQYF	TGTGCCAGTAGTCCCTGGTGGGGGGGCAATTTCGACGAGCAGTACTTC
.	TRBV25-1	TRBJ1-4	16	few	CASSPSPMRTNEKLFF	TGTGCCAGCAGTCCTTCGCCAATGCGGACTAATGAAAAACTGTTTTTT
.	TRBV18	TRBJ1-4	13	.	CATRGALNEKLFF	TGTGCCACCCGAGGCGCTCTTAATGAAAAACTGTTTTTT
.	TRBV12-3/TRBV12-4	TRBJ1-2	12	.	CASTLRGNGYTF	TGTGCCAGCACCCTGAGGGGAAATGGCTACACCTTC
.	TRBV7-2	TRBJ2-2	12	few	CASSSTSGELFF	TGTGCCAGCAGCTCGACTAGCGGGGAGCTGTTTTTT
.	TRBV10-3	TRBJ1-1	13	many	CAISGPLGTEAFF	TGTGCCATCAGTGGACCACTGGGGACTGAAGCTTTCTTT
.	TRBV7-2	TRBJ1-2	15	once	CASSREGARYYGYTF	TGTGCCAGCAGCCGAGAAGGAGCCAGGTACTATGGCTACACCTTC
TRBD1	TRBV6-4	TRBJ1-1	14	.	CANSYSGGNIEAFF	TGTGCCAACAGTTACTCAGGGGGCAATATTGAAGCTTTCTTT
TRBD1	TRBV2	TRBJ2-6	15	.	CASSFLGDRAGVLTF	TGTGCCAGCAGTTTTCTGGGGGACAGGGCAGGGGTCCTGACTTTC
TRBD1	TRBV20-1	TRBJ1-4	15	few	CSAVPTGGVREKLFF	TGCAGTGCTGTACCGACAGGGGGTGTTCGGGAAAAACTGTTTTTT
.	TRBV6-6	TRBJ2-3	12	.	CASRRATDTQYF	TGTGCCAGCCGTAGGGCGACGGATACGCAGTATTTT
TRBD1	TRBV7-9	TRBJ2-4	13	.	CASRPTGGNIQYF	TGTGCCAGCAGACCGACAGGGGGGAACATTCAGTACTTC
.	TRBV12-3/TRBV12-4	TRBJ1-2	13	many	CASSFYIGDGYTF	TGTGCCAGCAGTTTCTATATTGGGGATGGCTACACCTTC
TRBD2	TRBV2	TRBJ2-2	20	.	CASIRSLAGRKRDRTGELFF	TGTGCCAGCATTAGGTCCCTAGCGGGGCGGAAGAGAGATCGGACCGGGGAGCTGTTTTTT
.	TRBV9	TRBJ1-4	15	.	CASSPHAATNEKLFF	TGTGCCAGCAGCCCTCACGCTGCAACTAATGAAAAACTGTTTTTT
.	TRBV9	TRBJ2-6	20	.	CASSQNRFGDGVSGANVLTF	TGTGCCAGCAGCCAAAACAGGTTCGGGGACGGAGTCTCTGGGGCCAACGTCCTGACTTTC
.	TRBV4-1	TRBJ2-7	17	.	CASSPIQIGASLYEQYF	TGCGCCAGCAGCCCCATACAAATAGGGGCATCCTTATACGAGCAGTACTTC
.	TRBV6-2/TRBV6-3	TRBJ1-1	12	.	CACRDPNTEAFF	TGTGCCTGCAGGGATCCTAACACTGAAGCTTTCTTT
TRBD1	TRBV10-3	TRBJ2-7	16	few	CASSYPDRGQGYEQYF	TGTGCCAGCAGTTACCCGGACAGGGGGCAAGGCTACGAGCAGTACTTC
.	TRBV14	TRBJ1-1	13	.	CASSQVGAAEAFF	TGTGCCAGCAGCCAAGTGGGGGCGGCTGAAGCTTTCTTT
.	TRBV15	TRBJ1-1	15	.	CATSSKGRLNTEAFF	TGTGCCACCAGCAGTAAGGGACGGTTGAACACTGAAGCTTTCTTT
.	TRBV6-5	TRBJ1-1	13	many	CASSEGTHTEAFF	TGTGCCAGCAGTGAAGGGACCCACACTGAAGCTTTCTTT
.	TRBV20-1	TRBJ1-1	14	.	CSARRMGPNTEAFF	TGCAGTGCTAGACGGATGGGCCCGAACACTGAAGCTTTCTTT
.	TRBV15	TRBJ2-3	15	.	CATSRSHRETDTQYF	TGTGCCACCAGCAGATCCCACAGGGAAACAGATACGCAGTATTTT
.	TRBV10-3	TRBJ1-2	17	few	CAISEPGKGSANYGYTF	TGTGCCATCAGTGAGCCGGGGAAGGGGTCGGCTAACTATGGCTACACCTTC
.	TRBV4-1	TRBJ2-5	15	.	CASSQEWSQRPTQYF	TGCGCCAGCAGCCAAGAATGGTCCCAGCGCCCGACCCAGTACTTC